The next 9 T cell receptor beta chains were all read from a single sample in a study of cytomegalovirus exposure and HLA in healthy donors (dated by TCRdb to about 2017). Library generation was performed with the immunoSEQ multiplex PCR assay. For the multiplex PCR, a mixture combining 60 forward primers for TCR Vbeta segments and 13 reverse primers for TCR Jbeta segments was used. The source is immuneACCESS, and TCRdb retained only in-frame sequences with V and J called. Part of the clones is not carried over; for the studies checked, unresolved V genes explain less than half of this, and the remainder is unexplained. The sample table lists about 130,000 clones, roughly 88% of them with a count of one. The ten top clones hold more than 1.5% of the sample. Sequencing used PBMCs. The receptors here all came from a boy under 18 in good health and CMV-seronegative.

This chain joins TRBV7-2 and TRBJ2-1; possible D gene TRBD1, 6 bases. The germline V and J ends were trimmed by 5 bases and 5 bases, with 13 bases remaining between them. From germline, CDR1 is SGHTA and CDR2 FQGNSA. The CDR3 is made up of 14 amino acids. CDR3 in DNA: TGTGCCAGCAGCAAACGGACAGCCAACAATGAGCAGTTCTTC. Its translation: CASSKRTANNEQFF.

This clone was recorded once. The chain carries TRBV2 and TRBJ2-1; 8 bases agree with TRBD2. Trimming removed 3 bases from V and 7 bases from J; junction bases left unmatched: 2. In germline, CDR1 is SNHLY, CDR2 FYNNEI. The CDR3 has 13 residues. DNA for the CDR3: TGTGCCAGCAGTGAGACTAGCGCAAATGAGCAGTTCTTC. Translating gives CASSETSANEQFF.

CDR3: CASSQREANSPLHF. CDR3 sequence (DNA): TGTGCCAGCAGCCAACGTGAAGCTAATTCACCCCTCCACTTT. The genes are TRBV4-2 and TRBJ1-6; no firm D call. The CDR3 length is 14 residues. Germline V gene sequence: CDR1 LGHNA, CDR2 YNFKEQ. Deletions cut 2 bases from V and 6 bases from J, with 8 bases between.

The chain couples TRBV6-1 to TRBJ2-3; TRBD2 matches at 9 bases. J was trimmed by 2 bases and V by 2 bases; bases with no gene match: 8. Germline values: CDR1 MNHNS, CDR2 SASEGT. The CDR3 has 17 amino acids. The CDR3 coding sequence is TGTGCCAGCAGTGAAATTCAACTAGCGGGCCCCACAGATACGCAGTATTTT. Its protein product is CASSEIQLAGPTDTQYF.

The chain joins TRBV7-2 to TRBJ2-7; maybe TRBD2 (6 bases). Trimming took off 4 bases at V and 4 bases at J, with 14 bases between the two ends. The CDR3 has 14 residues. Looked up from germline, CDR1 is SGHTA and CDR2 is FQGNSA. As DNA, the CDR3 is TGTGCCAGCAGCTCCGGGAGTCAGGTATACGAGCAGTACTTC. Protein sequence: CASSSGSQVYEQYF.

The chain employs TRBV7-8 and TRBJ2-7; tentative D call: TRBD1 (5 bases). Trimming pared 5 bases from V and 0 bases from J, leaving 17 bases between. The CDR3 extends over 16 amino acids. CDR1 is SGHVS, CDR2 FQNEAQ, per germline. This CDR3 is CASSAIRVPISYEQYF. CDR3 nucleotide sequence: TGTGCCAGCAGCGCAATCAGGGTCCCGATCTCCTACGAGCAGTACTTC.

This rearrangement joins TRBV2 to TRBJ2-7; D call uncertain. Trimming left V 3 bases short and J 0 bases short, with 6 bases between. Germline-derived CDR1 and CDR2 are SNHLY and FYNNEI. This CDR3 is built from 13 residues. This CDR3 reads CASSDRSSYEQYF. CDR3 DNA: TGTGCCAGCAGTGACAGAAGCTCCTACGAGCAGTACTTC.

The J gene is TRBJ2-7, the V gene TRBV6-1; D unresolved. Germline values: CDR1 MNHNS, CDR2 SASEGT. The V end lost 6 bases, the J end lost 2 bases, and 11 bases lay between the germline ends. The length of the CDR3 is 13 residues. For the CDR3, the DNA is TGTGCCAGCAGAAACGAGGAAACCTACGAGCAGTACTTC. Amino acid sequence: CASRNEETYEQYF.

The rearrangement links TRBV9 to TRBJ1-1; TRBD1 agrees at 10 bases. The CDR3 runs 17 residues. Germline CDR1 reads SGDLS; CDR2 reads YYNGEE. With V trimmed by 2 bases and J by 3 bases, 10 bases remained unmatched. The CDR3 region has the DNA TGTGCCAGCAGCGTCCCGGACAGGGGGGATGTGGACACTGAAGCTTTCTTT. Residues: CASSVPDRGDVDTEAFF.